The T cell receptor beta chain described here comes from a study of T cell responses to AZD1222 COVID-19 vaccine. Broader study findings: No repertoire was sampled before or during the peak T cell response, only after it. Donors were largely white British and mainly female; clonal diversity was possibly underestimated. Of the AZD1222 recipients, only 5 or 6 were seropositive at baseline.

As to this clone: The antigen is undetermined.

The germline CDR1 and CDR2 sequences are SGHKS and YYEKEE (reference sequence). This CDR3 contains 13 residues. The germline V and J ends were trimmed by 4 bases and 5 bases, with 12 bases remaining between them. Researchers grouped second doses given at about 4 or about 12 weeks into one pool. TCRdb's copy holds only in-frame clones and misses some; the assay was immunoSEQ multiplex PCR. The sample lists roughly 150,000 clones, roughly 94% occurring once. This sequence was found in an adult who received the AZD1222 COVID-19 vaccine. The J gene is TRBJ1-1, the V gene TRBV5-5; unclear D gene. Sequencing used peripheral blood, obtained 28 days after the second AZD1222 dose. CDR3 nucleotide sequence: TGTGCCAGCAGCCCTTCATCGAGGACTGAAGCTTTCTTT. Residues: CASSPSSRTEAFF.